Listed below are T cell receptor beta chains from one sample, sequenced in a study of blood T cell repertoires in COVID-19. Method: immunoSEQ multiplex PCR; TCRdb's copy keeps in-frame clones and lacks some. The table shows under 450,000 clones, with approximately 93% occurring only once. Sequencing used PBMCs or T cells enriched from blood (not recorded which). These receptors were obtained from a woman in her forties who had been exposed to COVID-19. Both conserved end residues are part of each CDR3. Each record gives: CDR3 protein, CDR3 DNA, clone size, D gene, V gene, J gene, CDR3 length. A D gene is named only where the DNA matches it firmly. The size entry is marked missing in some rows and otherwise reads once, few, many or a size class.

cdr3_aa: CASQSRDTIYSGNTIYF; cdr3_nt: TGTGCCAGCCAATCCAGGGACACCATCTACTCTGGAAACACCATATATTTT; clone_size: NA; d_call: NA; v_call: TRBV19; j_call: TRBJ1-3; cdr3_length: 17
cdr3_aa: CASSSTGGRDIQYF; cdr3_nt: TGCGCCAGCAGCTCTACAGGGGGCCGAGACATTCAGTACTTC; clone_size: NA; d_call: TRBD1; v_call: TRBV5-1; j_call: TRBJ2-4; cdr3_length: 14
cdr3_aa: CASSITGTNNSPLHF; cdr3_nt: TGTGCCAGTAGTATTACCGGGACTAATAATTCACCCCTCCACTTT; clone_size: NA; d_call: NA; v_call: TRBV19; j_call: TRBJ1-6; cdr3_length: 15
cdr3_aa: CSVDPGLRIRDTQYF; cdr3_nt: TGCAGCGTTGACCCGGGACTCCGGATCCGGGATACGCAGTATTTT; clone_size: NA; d_call: NA; v_call: TRBV29-1; j_call: TRBJ2-3; cdr3_length: 15
cdr3_aa: CASSPTPAGTSYEQYF; cdr3_nt: TGTGCCAGCAGCCCAACGCCAGCGGGAACCTCCTACGAGCAGTACTTC; clone_size: NA; d_call: TRBD2; v_call: TRBV4-2; j_call: TRBJ2-7; cdr3_length: 16
cdr3_aa: CASSEQGALNYGYTF; cdr3_nt: TGTGCCAGTAGTGAACAGGGGGCCTTAAACTATGGCTACACCTTC; clone_size: NA; d_call: TRBD1; v_call: TRBV19; j_call: TRBJ1-2; cdr3_length: 15
cdr3_aa: CASSPRQGATGELFF; cdr3_nt: TGTGCCAGCAGTCCGAGACAGGGGGCAACCGGGGAGCTGTTTTTT; clone_size: NA; d_call: TRBD1; v_call: TRBV27; j_call: TRBJ2-2; cdr3_length: 15
cdr3_aa: CAWSLDSARSEAFF; cdr3_nt: TGTGCCTGGAGTCTTGACAGTGCGAGGAGTGAAGCTTTCTTT; clone_size: once; d_call: NA; v_call: TRBV30; j_call: TRBJ1-1; cdr3_length: 14
cdr3_aa: CASSQVKGRNTIYF; cdr3_nt: TGTGCCAGCAGCCAAGTTAAGGGGAGGAACACCATATATTTT; clone_size: once; d_call: NA; v_call: TRBV14; j_call: TRBJ1-3; cdr3_length: 14
cdr3_aa: CASSLGGGYNEQFF; cdr3_nt: TGCGCCAGCAGCTTGGGAGGGGGCTACAATGAGCAGTTCTTC; clone_size: NA; d_call: NA; v_call: TRBV5-1; j_call: TRBJ2-1; cdr3_length: 14
cdr3_aa: CASSRRPGTSGSYNEQFF; cdr3_nt: TGTGCCAGCAGCCGGAGACCCGGGACTAGCGGGTCCTACAATGAGCAGTTCTTC; clone_size: NA; d_call: TRBD2; v_call: TRBV7-6; j_call: TRBJ2-1; cdr3_length: 18
cdr3_aa: CASRSTANTEAFF; cdr3_nt: TGCGCCAGCAGGTCGACAGCTAACACTGAAGCTTTCTTT; clone_size: NA; d_call: NA; v_call: TRBV4-3; j_call: TRBJ1-1; cdr3_length: 13
cdr3_aa: CASSLDMGTGHSPLHF; cdr3_nt: TGTGCCAGCAGCTTGGACATGGGGACAGGCCATTCACCCCTCCACTTT; clone_size: NA; d_call: TRBD1; v_call: TRBV5-4; j_call: TRBJ1-6; cdr3_length: 16
cdr3_aa: CASSFTSGIGEQYF; cdr3_nt: TGTGCCAGCAGCTTTACTAGCGGGATTGGCGAGCAGTACTTC; clone_size: NA; d_call: TRBD2; v_call: TRBV11-3; j_call: TRBJ2-7; cdr3_length: 14
cdr3_aa: CASSFGQGAGHQPQHF; cdr3_nt: TGTGCCAGTAGTTTCGGACAGGGGGCCGGACATCAGCCCCAGCATTTT; clone_size: NA; d_call: TRBD1; v_call: TRBV19; j_call: TRBJ1-5; cdr3_length: 16
cdr3_aa: CASSYPDRRNQPQHF; cdr3_nt: TGTGCCAGCAGTTACCCGGACAGGAGAAATCAGCCCCAGCATTTT; clone_size: NA; d_call: TRBD1; v_call: TRBV6-2/TRBV6-3; j_call: TRBJ1-5; cdr3_length: 15
cdr3_aa: CASSQDLQTSNEQFF; cdr3_nt: TGCGCCAGCAGCCAAGATCTCCAGACTAGCAATGAGCAGTTCTTC; clone_size: NA; d_call: NA; v_call: TRBV4-3; j_call: TRBJ2-1; cdr3_length: 15
cdr3_aa: CTSSPTRGFSYEQYF; cdr3_nt: TGCACCAGCAGCCCGACAAGGGGTTTCTCCTACGAGCAGTACTTC; clone_size: NA; d_call: NA; v_call: TRBV1; j_call: TRBJ2-7; cdr3_length: 15
cdr3_aa: CASSSGGAGETQYF; cdr3_nt: TGTGCCAGCAGCTCGGGGGGGGCTGGCGAGACCCAGTACTTC; clone_size: NA; d_call: TRBD2; v_call: TRBV5-4; j_call: TRBJ2-5; cdr3_length: 14
cdr3_aa: CASSQRLATGELFF; cdr3_nt: TGTGCCAGCAGCCAAAGACTAGCCACCGGGGAGCTGTTTTTT; clone_size: NA; d_call: TRBD2; v_call: TRBV3-1/TRBV3-2; j_call: TRBJ2-2; cdr3_length: 14
cdr3_aa: CASSPGAVGAAFF; cdr3_nt: TGCGCCAGCAGCCCCGGAGCAGTTGGGGCAGCTTTCTTT; clone_size: NA; d_call: NA; v_call: TRBV5-1; j_call: TRBJ1-1; cdr3_length: 13
cdr3_aa: CAATEGATYEQYF; cdr3_nt: TGTGCCGCGACGGAGGGGGCCACCTACGAGCAGTACTTC; clone_size: NA; d_call: NA; v_call: TRBV6-5; j_call: TRBJ2-7; cdr3_length: 13
cdr3_aa: CASSSGIAQYF; cdr3_nt: TGTGCCAGCAGCTCAGGGATTGCACAGTATTTT; clone_size: NA; d_call: NA; v_call: TRBV7-6; j_call: TRBJ2-3; cdr3_length: 11
cdr3_aa: CAWTSGGSKAEQFF; cdr3_nt: TGTGCCTGGACCTCCGGCGGGAGTAAGGCTGAGCAGTTCTTC; clone_size: NA; d_call: TRBD2; v_call: TRBV30; j_call: TRBJ2-1; cdr3_length: 14
cdr3_aa: CASSPTGGAAYEQYF; cdr3_nt: TGTGCCAGTAGTCCCACAGGGGGCGCGGCGTACGAGCAGTACTTC; clone_size: NA; d_call: TRBD1; v_call: TRBV19; j_call: TRBJ2-7; cdr3_length: 15
cdr3_aa: CASSLGLNYEQYF; cdr3_nt: TGTGCCAGCAGTTTGGGACTCAACTACGAGCAGTACTTC; clone_size: NA; d_call: NA; v_call: TRBV12-3/TRBV12-4; j_call: TRBJ2-7; cdr3_length: 13
cdr3_aa: CASSVVGGTGNTGELFF; cdr3_nt: TGTGCCAGCAGCGTAGTCGGTGGGACAGGGAACACCGGGGAGCTGTTTTTT; clone_size: few; d_call: TRBD1; v_call: TRBV9; j_call: TRBJ2-2; cdr3_length: 17
cdr3_aa: CASSQGEFNPGPRNQPQHF; cdr3_nt: TGCGCCAGCAGCCAAGGCGAATTCAATCCAGGGCCGCGCAATCAGCCCCAGCATTTT; clone_size: NA; d_call: NA; v_call: TRBV4-1; j_call: TRBJ1-5; cdr3_length: 19
cdr3_aa: CASSVAAGGITDTQYF; cdr3_nt: TGTGCCAGCAGCGTAGCGGCGGGGGGCATCACAGATACGCAGTATTTT; clone_size: NA; d_call: TRBD2; v_call: TRBV9; j_call: TRBJ2-3; cdr3_length: 16
cdr3_aa: CASSQGGGGVGNQPQHF; cdr3_nt: TGTGCCAGCAGCCAAGGCGGGGGGGGCGTTGGCAATCAGCCCCAGCATTTT; clone_size: NA; d_call: NA; v_call: TRBV3-1/TRBV3-2; j_call: TRBJ1-5; cdr3_length: 17
cdr3_aa: CASSYLTGKEYRETQYF; cdr3_nt: TGTGCCAGCAGTTACCTAACCGGAAAGGAGTACCGAGAGACCCAGTACTTC; clone_size: NA; d_call: NA; v_call: TRBV6-2/TRBV6-3; j_call: TRBJ2-5; cdr3_length: 17
cdr3_aa: CASSLAQETQYF; cdr3_nt: TGCGCCAGCAGCTTAGCTCAAGAGACCCAGTACTTC; clone_size: NA; d_call: NA; v_call: TRBV5-1; j_call: TRBJ2-5; cdr3_length: 12
cdr3_aa: CASSESAEAEAFF; cdr3_nt: TGCGCCAGCAGTGAGTCGGCAGAGGCTGAAGCTTTCTTT; clone_size: NA; d_call: NA; v_call: TRBV10-1; j_call: TRBJ1-1; cdr3_length: 13
cdr3_aa: CAWSVGRKGNEKLFF; cdr3_nt: TGTGCCTGGAGTGTAGGGAGGAAGGGGAATGAAAAACTGTTTTTT; clone_size: NA; d_call: NA; v_call: TRBV30; j_call: TRBJ1-4; cdr3_length: 15
cdr3_aa: CASSKMHYRGHQPQHF; cdr3_nt: TGTGCCAGCAGCAAAATGCATTACAGGGGGCATCAGCCCCAGCATTTT; clone_size: NA; d_call: NA; v_call: TRBV21-1; j_call: TRBJ1-5; cdr3_length: 16
cdr3_aa: CASSLAGTPNYGYTF; cdr3_nt: TGCGCCAGCAGCTTGGCCGGGACACCTAACTATGGCTACACCTTC; clone_size: NA; d_call: NA; v_call: TRBV5-1; j_call: TRBJ1-2; cdr3_length: 15
cdr3_aa: CASRGTGRNQPQHF; cdr3_nt: TGTGCCAGCAGGGGGACGGGGAGGAATCAGCCCCAGCATTTT; clone_size: NA; d_call: NA; v_call: TRBV28; j_call: TRBJ1-5; cdr3_length: 14
cdr3_aa: CASKNSFSGNTIYF; cdr3_nt: TGTGCCAGCAAAAACAGCTTCTCTGGAAACACCATATATTTT; clone_size: NA; d_call: NA; v_call: TRBV6-5; j_call: TRBJ1-3; cdr3_length: 14
cdr3_aa: CASSREAGVLGNTIYF; cdr3_nt: TGTGCCAGCAGCCGGGAGGCCGGGGTATTGGGAAACACCATATATTTT; clone_size: NA; d_call: NA; v_call: TRBV3-1/TRBV3-2; j_call: TRBJ1-3; cdr3_length: 16
cdr3_aa: CASRGQGYNEQFF; cdr3_nt: TGTGCCAGCAGAGGACAGGGCTACAATGAGCAGTTCTTC; clone_size: NA; d_call: TRBD1; v_call: TRBV12-3/TRBV12-4; j_call: TRBJ2-1; cdr3_length: 13
cdr3_aa: CASSLASGGAGRGNTIYF; cdr3_nt: TGTGCCAGCAGCTTAGCGTCGGGGGGGGCAGGGAGAGGAAACACCATATATTTT; clone_size: NA; d_call: NA; v_call: TRBV7-6; j_call: TRBJ1-3; cdr3_length: 18
cdr3_aa: CASSLGGQMNQPQHF; cdr3_nt: TGTGCCAGCAGCTTAGGCGGTCAGATGAATCAGCCCCAGCATTTT; clone_size: NA; d_call: NA; v_call: TRBV5-4; j_call: TRBJ1-5; cdr3_length: 15
cdr3_aa: CASSSGSGPEQYF; cdr3_nt: TGTGCCAGCAGTTCAGGGTCCGGGCCCGAGCAGTACTTC; clone_size: NA; d_call: NA; v_call: TRBV7-2; j_call: TRBJ2-7; cdr3_length: 13
cdr3_aa: CASSEQNGNEQFF; cdr3_nt: TGTGCCAGCAGTGAACAGAATGGGAATGAGCAGTTCTTC; clone_size: NA; d_call: NA; v_call: TRBV6-4; j_call: TRBJ2-1; cdr3_length: 13
cdr3_aa: CASSEWGGLRPQHF; cdr3_nt: TGTGCCAGCAGTGAATGGGGGGGGCTCCGGCCCCAGCATTTT; clone_size: NA; d_call: NA; v_call: TRBV25-1; j_call: TRBJ1-5; cdr3_length: 14
cdr3_aa: CAYRGQGYEQYF; cdr3_nt: TGTGCTTACAGGGGGCAGGGCTACGAGCAGTACTTC; clone_size: NA; d_call: TRBD1; v_call: TRBV30; j_call: TRBJ2-7; cdr3_length: 12
cdr3_aa: CASSPKGQSYGYTF; cdr3_nt: TGTGCCAGCAGCCCTAAGGGACAGAGCTATGGCTACACCTTC; clone_size: NA; d_call: TRBD1; v_call: TRBV27; j_call: TRBJ1-2; cdr3_length: 14
cdr3_aa: CASSQVGQGNYGYTF; cdr3_nt: TGTGCCAGCAGCCAAGTCGGGCAGGGCAACTATGGCTACACCTTC; clone_size: NA; d_call: NA; v_call: TRBV14; j_call: TRBJ1-2; cdr3_length: 15
cdr3_aa: CASSYSSDRTYEQYF; cdr3_nt: TGTGCCAGCAGTTACTCCTCGGACAGGACCTACGAGCAGTACTTC; clone_size: NA; d_call: TRBD1; v_call: TRBV6-2/TRBV6-3; j_call: TRBJ2-7; cdr3_length: 15
cdr3_aa: CAWSLGLAGNNEQFF; cdr3_nt: TGTGCCTGGAGTCTGGGACTAGCGGGGAACAATGAGCAGTTCTTC; clone_size: NA; d_call: TRBD2; v_call: TRBV30; j_call: TRBJ2-1; cdr3_length: 15
cdr3_aa: CASSADTSDTGELFF; cdr3_nt: TGCGCCAGCAGCGCTGACACTTCTGACACCGGGGAGCTGTTTTTT; clone_size: NA; d_call: NA; v_call: TRBV5-1; j_call: TRBJ2-2; cdr3_length: 15
cdr3_aa: CASSTPNTGELFF; cdr3_nt: TGTGCCAGCAGTACTCCGAACACCGGGGAGCTGTTTTTT; clone_size: NA; d_call: NA; v_call: TRBV12-3/TRBV12-4; j_call: TRBJ2-2; cdr3_length: 13
cdr3_aa: CASSQDLETEQYF; cdr3_nt: TGCGCCAGCAGCCAAGATTTGGAGACCGAGCAGTACTTC; clone_size: NA; d_call: NA; v_call: TRBV4-3; j_call: TRBJ2-7; cdr3_length: 13
cdr3_aa: CATSDTTGTSYNEQFF; cdr3_nt: TGTGCCACCAGTGACACCACAGGTACCTCCTACAATGAGCAGTTCTTC; clone_size: once; d_call: NA; v_call: TRBV24-1; j_call: TRBJ2-1; cdr3_length: 16
cdr3_aa: CASSVAPGHYEQYF; cdr3_nt: TGTGCCAGCAGCGTAGCACCAGGACACTACGAGCAGTACTTC; clone_size: NA; d_call: NA; v_call: TRBV9; j_call: TRBJ2-7; cdr3_length: 14